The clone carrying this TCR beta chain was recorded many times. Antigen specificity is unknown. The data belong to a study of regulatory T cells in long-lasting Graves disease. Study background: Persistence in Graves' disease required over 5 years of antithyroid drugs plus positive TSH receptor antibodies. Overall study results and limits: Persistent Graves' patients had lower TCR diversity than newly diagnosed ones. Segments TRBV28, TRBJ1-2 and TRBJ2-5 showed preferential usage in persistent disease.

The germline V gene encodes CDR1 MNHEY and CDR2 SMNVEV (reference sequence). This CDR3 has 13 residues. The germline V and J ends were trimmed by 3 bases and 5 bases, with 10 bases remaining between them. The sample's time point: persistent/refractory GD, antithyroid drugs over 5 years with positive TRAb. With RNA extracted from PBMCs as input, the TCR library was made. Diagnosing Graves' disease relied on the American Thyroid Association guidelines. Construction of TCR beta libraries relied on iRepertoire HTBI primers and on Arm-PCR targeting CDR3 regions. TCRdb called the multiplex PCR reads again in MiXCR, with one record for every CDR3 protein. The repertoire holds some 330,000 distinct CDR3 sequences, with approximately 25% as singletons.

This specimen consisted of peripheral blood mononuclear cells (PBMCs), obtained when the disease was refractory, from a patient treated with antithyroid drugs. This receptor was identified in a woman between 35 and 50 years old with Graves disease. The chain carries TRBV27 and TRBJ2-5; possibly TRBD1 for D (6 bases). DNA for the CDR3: TGTGCCAGCAGTTTTAAGGGGGTGGAGACCCAGTACTTC. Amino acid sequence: CASSFKGVETQYF.